These 18 T cell receptor beta chains were all obtained from the same sample, sequenced in a study of cytomegalovirus exposure and HLA in healthy donors. The primer mix had 60 Vbeta and 13 Jbeta primers. The data were produced by immunoSEQ multiplex PCR, yet TCRdb's version contains in-frame clones alone and is incomplete. Altogether some 150,000 clones are present, just under 85% being singletons, with the ten largest covering 1.5% to 2.5%. Sequencing was carried out using PBMCs. The source is a woman aged 40 to 50 in good health and CMV-seronegative.

The chain is built from TRBV27 and TRBJ2-7, with 9 positions matching TRBD2. V shed 6 bases and J 5 bases; nucleotides not matched to a gene: 11. Germline CDR1 and CDR2: MNHEY and SMNVEV (reference sequence). This CDR3 region has 15 residues. The CDR3 region is CASSRTLAGDHEQYF. CDR3 in DNA: TGTGCCAGCAGCCGCACCTTAGCGGGAGACCACGAGCAGTACTTC.

J is TRBJ2-2 and V is TRBV2; D may be TRBD1 (5 bases). CDR3 length: 13 residues. V was pared by 5 bases and J by 5 bases, with 9 bases between. Germline V gives CDR1 SNHLY, CDR2 FYNNEI. The CDR3 loop reads CASSLTVTGELFF. Here the CDR3 DNA reads TGTGCCAGCAGTTTGACAGTAACCGGGGAGCTGTTTTTT.

This clone was observed a handful of times. The chain joins TRBV18 to TRBJ2-2, with D perhaps matching TRBD1 (5 bases). CDR3 length equals 17 residues. Germline V gene sequence: CDR1 KGHSH, CDR2 LQKENI. V dropped 1 base and J dropped 4 bases, with 16 bases sitting between them. CDR3 DNA: TGTGCCAGCTCACCACAACAGGCGTCGAGTACCACCGGGGAGCTGTTTTTT. It translates to CASSPQQASSTTGELFF.

This clone was seen once. This chain links TRBV28 with TRBJ1-4; possibly TRBD1 for D (5 bases). V dropped 6 bases and J dropped 5 bases, with 16 bases sitting between them. The V gene's germline CDR1 is MDHEN and CDR2 SYDVKM. This CDR3 spans 15 amino acids. The CDR3 loop reads CASSTPTGPNEKLFF. CDR3 DNA: TGTGCCAGCAGCACACCTACAGGTCCCAATGAAAAACTGTTTTTT.

This clone was seen a handful of times. The J gene is TRBJ2-1, the V gene TRBV6-5; tentative D call: TRBD1 (6 bases). CDR1 MNHEY and CDR2 SVGAGI come from the germline V gene. CDR3 length: 15 amino acids. The V end was cut by 0 bases, the J end by 0 bases, with 6 bases between. CDR3 amino acids: CASSYSGGSYNEQFF. The CDR3 DNA is TGTGCCAGCAGTTACTCAGGGGGCTCCTACAATGAGCAGTTCTTC.

The chain joins TRBV7-9 to TRBJ1-4; unclear D gene. Trimming shortened V by 1 base and J by 2 bases, and 5 bases separated the two germline ends. The CDR3 contains 14 residues. Germline V CDR1 and CDR2: SEHNR, FQNEAQ (reference sequence). The CDR3 protein is CASSLDGTNEKLFF. In DNA, the CDR3 is TGTGCCAGCAGCTTAGACGGGACTAATGAAAAACTGTTTTTT.

This rearrangement joins TRBV5-4 to TRBJ2-1, with D unclear. The CDR3 length is 12 residues. Trimming took off 0 bases at V and 8 bases at J, with 6 bases between the two ends. Germline CDR1 reads SGHNT; CDR2 reads YYREEE (reference sequence). CDR3: CASSLDSHEQFF. CDR3 sequence (DNA): TGTGCCAGCAGCTTGGACTCCCATGAGCAGTTCTTC.

The rearrangement joins TRBV5-6 to TRBJ1-5; D is ambiguous. Trimming pared 1 base from V and 7 bases from J, leaving 15 bases between. Germline-derived CDR1 and CDR2 are SGHDT and YYEEEE. The CDR3 consists of 15 residues. The DNA of the CDR3 is TGTGCCAGCAGCTTGAAGGGCGGGGTAGGCCAGCCCCAGCATTTT. Protein product: CASSLKGGVGQPQHF. Using reference TRBV5-6 and TRBJ1-5 for the parts outside the CDR3, the full variable domain is DAGVTQSPTHLIKTRGQQVTLRCSPKSGHDTVSWYQQALGQGPQFIFQYYEEEERQRGNFPDRFSGHQFPNYSSELNVNALLLGDSALYLCASSLKGGVGQPQHFGDGTRLSIL.

The sample holds a few counts of this clone. This sequence joins TRBV11-1 and TRBJ2-3; 7 bases line up with TRBD2. This CDR3 has 18 amino acids. Germline trimming cut 2 bases from V and 2 bases from J; bases unmatched to any gene: 13. Per the germline V gene, CDR1 is SGHAT and CDR2 is FQDESV (reference sequence). The DNA for the CDR3 is TGTGCCAGCAGCTTATCCAGTCGGGCGGGAGAGGTCACAGATACGCAGTATTTT. It encodes CASSLSSRAGEVTDTQYF.

The chain has TRBV7-6 and TRBJ2-5; 10 bases are shared with TRBD2. Germline-derived CDR1 and CDR2 are SGHVS and FNYEAQ. CDR3 length: 16 amino acids. Losses at the gene ends were 3 bases for V and 0 bases for J; bases not matched to a gene: 4. The CDR3 sequence: CASSFEAGGDQETQYF. The CDR3 DNA is TGTGCCAGCAGCTTCGAAGCGGGAGGGGACCAAGAGACCCAGTACTTC.

The J gene is TRBJ2-7, the V gene TRBV5-1; 11 bases align to TRBD1. With V trimmed by 4 bases and J by 3 bases, 6 bases remained unmatched. This CDR3 has 15 amino acids. Germline V gives CDR1 SGHRS, CDR2 YFSETQ. CDR3 amino acids: CASSAYGTGGYEQYF. In nucleotides, the CDR3 is TGCGCCAGCAGCGCGTACGGGACAGGGGGCTACGAGCAGTACTTC. Complete variable domain (other parts from reference TRBV5-1 and TRBJ2-7): KAGVTQTPRYLIKTRGQQVTLSCSPISGHRSVSWYQQTPGQGLQFLFEYFSETQRNKGNFPGRFSGRQFSNSRSEMNVSTLELGDSALYLCASSAYGTGGYEQYFGPGTRLTVT.

This chain connects TRBV21-1 to TRBJ1-5; TRBD1 is the table's D call and was not checked against the DNA. TRBV21-1 is a pseudogene segment. The CDR3 is 14 amino acids. The CDR3, as DNA: TGTGCCAGCAGCCCCCGAGGGGGAAGTCAGCCCCAGCATTTT. It is translated as CASSPRGGSQPQHF.

As regards this clone: This CDR3 is also generated by other DNA sequences in the sample. J is TRBJ2-7 and V is TRBV15, with 12 bases matching TRBD2. Germline V lookup: CDR1 LNHNV, CDR2 YYDKDF (reference sequence). J lost 4 bases, V lost 2 bases, and 6 bases had no gene match. The CDR3 has 16 amino acids. CDR3 protein: CATSRRRLAGAYEQYF. DNA for the CDR3: TGTGCCACCAGCAGACGAAGACTAGCGGGAGCTTACGAGCAGTACTTC.

This clone was detected once. The gene calls are TRBV4-2 and TRBJ2-7, with 9 positions matching TRBD2. This CDR3 has 15 amino acids. Germline V gene data show CDR1 as LGHNA and CDR2 as YNFKEQ. With 1 base clipped from V and 3 bases from J, the junction kept 4 bases outside the gene matches. The CDR3 sequence: CASSQGGLAYYEQYF. In nucleotides, the CDR3 is TGTGCCAGCAGCCAAGGGGGACTAGCCTACTACGAGCAGTACTTC.

The rearrangement uses TRBV5-6 and TRBJ2-5; D is possibly TRBD2 (6 bases). The better agreement between TRBJ2-7 and the DNA end casts doubt on the J call. CDR1 and CDR2 (germline): SGHDT, YYEEEE. The CDR3 is made up of 15 amino acids. The CDR3 coding sequence is TGTGCCAGCAGCTTGACCCGAGGGAGGTCCCACGAGCAGTACTTC. Translation gives CASSLTRGRSHEQYF.

This clone was seen only a few times. The J gene is TRBJ2-5, the V gene TRBV6-5; tentative D call: TRBD1 (5 bases). The germline gives CDR1 MNHEY, CDR2 SVGAGI. This CDR3 region has 15 residues. V was shortened by 0 bases and J by 3 bases, with 11 bases between the two germline ends. CDR3 sequence: CASSYSWGREETQYF. In DNA form, the CDR3 reads TGTGCCAGCAGTTACTCGTGGGGCAGGGAAGAGACCCAGTACTTC.

This chain uses TRBV27 with TRBJ2-2, with a weak D call TRBD2 (6 bases). Germline V gene sequence: CDR1 MNHEY, CDR2 SMNVEV (reference sequence). The germline V and J ends were trimmed by 8 bases and 2 bases, with 12 bases remaining between them. The CDR3 consists of 14 residues. The CDR3 sequence: CASRWGVNTGELFF. The CDR3 coding sequence is TGTGCCAGCCGCTGGGGGGTAAACACCGGGGAGCTGTTTTTT.

The sample holds a few counts of this clone. The chain joins TRBV9 to TRBJ2-1; 9 nucleotides align to TRBD1. Germline V gene sequence: CDR1 SGDLS, CDR2 YYNGEE. The trim removed 4 bases at V and 6 bases at J, leaving 5 bases unmatched. There are 14 residues in the CDR3. The CDR3 loop reads CASSPRTGVNEQFF. CDR3 coding DNA: TGTGCCAGCAGCCCCCGGACAGGGGTCAATGAGCAGTTCTTC. The whole variable domain, filled in from reference TRBV9 and TRBJ2-1, reads DSGVTQTPKHLITATGQRVTLRCSPRSGDLSVYWYQQSLDQGLQFLIQYYNGEERAKGNILERFSAQQFPDLHSELNLSSLELGDSALYFCASSPRTGVNEQFFGPGTRLTVL.